This T cell receptor beta chain was obtained from a study of blood T cell repertoires in COVID-19. The V gene lost 0 bases and the J gene lost 2 bases, with 9 bases spanning the gap. Germline V gene data show CDR1 as SGHRS and CDR2 as YFSETQ. CDR3 length: 14 residues. Assay: immunoSEQ multiplex PCR; the TCRdb copy retains only in-frame clones and omits some. The sample carries over 110,000 clones, roughly 78% recorded once. Sequences were obtained from peripheral blood. V gene TRBV5-1 combines with J gene TRBJ2-7, with D perhaps TRBD2 (5 bases). The source is a man in his sixties with acute or convalescent COVID-19. In DNA form, the CDR3 reads TGCGCCAGCAGCTTGGGACCAGCGGCCTACGAGCAGTACTTC. Protein sequence: CASSLGPAAYEQYF.